This T cell receptor (beta chain) was recovered during a study of cytomegalovirus exposure and HLA in healthy donors. Study-wide context: Tens of millions of unique TCR sequences came from HLA-typed donors in an early release. Assignment to the Caucasian-associated ancestry cluster applied to approximately 80% of the approximately 380 genotyped donors.

Vbeta (60) and Jbeta (13) primers were used in the PCR. The assay was immunoSEQ multiplex PCR, and TCRdb's table has in-frame clones only and misses some. The sample lists about 180,000 clones, approximately 78% occurring once. This CDR3 is built from 15 residues. V lost 2 bases to trimming and J lost 5 bases; unmatched junction nucleotides: 8. Germline V gene sequence: CDR1 KGHSH, CDR2 LQKENI. On this clone itself: What it binds is unknown.

Points from the study as a whole: The availability of immune exposure information extended only to CMV serostatus.

The rearrangement links TRBV18 to TRBJ1-1; TRBD1 agrees at 7 bases. The clonotype originates from a human donor in good health. The sequenced sample was PBMCs. CDR3 protein: CASSPIQGSKTEAFF. CDR3 bases: TGTGCCAGCTCACCAATACAGGGGAGTAAGACTGAAGCTTTCTTT.